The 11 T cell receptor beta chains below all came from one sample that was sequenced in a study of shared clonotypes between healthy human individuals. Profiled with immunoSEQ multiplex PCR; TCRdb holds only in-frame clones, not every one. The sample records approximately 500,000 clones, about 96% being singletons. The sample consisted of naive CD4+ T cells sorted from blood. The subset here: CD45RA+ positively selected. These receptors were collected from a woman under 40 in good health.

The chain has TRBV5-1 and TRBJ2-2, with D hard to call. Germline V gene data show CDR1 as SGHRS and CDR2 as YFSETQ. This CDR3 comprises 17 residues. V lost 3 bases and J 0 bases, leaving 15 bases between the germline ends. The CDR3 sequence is CASSSTSDAPNTGELFF. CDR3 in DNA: TGCGCCAGCAGCTCTACCTCGGACGCCCCGAACACCGGGGAGCTGTTTTTT.

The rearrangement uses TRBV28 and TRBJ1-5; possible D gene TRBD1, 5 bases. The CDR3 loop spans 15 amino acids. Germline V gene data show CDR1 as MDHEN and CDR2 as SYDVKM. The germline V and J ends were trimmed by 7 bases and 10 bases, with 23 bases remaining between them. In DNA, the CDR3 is TGTGCCAGCACCTGGCTCCAGAGGGGCGTAGGACCCCAGCATTTT. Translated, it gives CASTWLQRGVGPQHF.

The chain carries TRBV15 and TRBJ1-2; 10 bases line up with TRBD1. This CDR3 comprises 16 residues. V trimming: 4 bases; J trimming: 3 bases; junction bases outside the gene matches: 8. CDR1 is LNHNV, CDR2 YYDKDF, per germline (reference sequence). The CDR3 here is CATSMVTGTGDYGYTF. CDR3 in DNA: TGTGCCACCAGCATGGTCACCGGGACAGGGGACTATGGCTACACCTTC.

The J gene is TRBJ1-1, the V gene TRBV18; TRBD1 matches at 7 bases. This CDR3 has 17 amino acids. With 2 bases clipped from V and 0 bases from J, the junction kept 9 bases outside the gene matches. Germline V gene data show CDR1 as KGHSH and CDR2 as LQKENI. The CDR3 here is CASSPSGRGAMNTEAFF. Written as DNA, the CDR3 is TGTGCCAGCTCACCATCGGGCAGGGGGGCAATGAACACTGAAGCTTTCTTT. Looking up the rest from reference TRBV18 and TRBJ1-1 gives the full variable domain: NAGVMQNPRHLVRRRGQEARLRCSPMKGHSHVYWYRQLPEEGLKFMVYLQKENIIDESGMPKERFSAEFPKEGPSILRIQQVVRGDSAAYFCASSPSGRGAMNTEAFFGQGTRLTVV.

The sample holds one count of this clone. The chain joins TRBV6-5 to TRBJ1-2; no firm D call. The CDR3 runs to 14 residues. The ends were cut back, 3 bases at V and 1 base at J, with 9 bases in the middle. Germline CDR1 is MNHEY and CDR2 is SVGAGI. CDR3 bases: TGTGCCAGCAGTTATGGCACGGATAACTATGGCTACACCTTC. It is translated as CASSYGTDNYGYTF.

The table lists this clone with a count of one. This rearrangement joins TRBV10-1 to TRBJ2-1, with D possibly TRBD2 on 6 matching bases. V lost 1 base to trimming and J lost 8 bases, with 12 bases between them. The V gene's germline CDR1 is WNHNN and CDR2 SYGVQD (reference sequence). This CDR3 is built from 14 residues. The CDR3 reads CASSELTREDEQFF. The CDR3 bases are TGCGCCAGCAGTGAGTTAACTAGGGAGGATGAGCAGTTCTTC.

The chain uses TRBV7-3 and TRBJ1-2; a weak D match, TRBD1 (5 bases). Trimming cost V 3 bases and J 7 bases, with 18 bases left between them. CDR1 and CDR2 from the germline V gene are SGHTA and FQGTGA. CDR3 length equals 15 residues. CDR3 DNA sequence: TGTGCCAGCAGCTTGGGTCAAGGGGCGCTCTCTGGCTACACCTTC. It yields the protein CASSLGQGALSGYTF.

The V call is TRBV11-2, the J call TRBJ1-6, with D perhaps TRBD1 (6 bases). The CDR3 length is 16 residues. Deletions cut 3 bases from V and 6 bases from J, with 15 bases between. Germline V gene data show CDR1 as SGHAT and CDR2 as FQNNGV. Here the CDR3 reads CASSLFSQGINSPLHF. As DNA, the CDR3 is TGTGCCAGCAGCTTGTTTTCCCAGGGGATTAATTCACCCCTCCACTTT.

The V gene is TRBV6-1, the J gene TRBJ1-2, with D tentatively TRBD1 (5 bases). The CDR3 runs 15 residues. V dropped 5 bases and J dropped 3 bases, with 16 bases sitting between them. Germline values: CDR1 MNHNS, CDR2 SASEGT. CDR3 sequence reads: CASSPTARVHYGYTF. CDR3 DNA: TGTGCCAGCAGTCCAACCGCCAGGGTTCACTATGGCTACACCTTC.

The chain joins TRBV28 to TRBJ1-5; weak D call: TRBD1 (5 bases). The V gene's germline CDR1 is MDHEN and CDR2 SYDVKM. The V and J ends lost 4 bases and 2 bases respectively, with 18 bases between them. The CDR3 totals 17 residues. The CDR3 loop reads CASSSSGLLRGNQPQHF. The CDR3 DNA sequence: TGTGCCAGCAGTTCATCAGGGCTGTTACGAGGCAATCAGCCCCAGCATTTT.

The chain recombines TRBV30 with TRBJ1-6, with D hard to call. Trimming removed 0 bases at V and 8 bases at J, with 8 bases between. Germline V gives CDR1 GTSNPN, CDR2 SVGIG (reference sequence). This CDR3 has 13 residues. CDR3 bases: TGTGCCTGGAGTGTAAACGCTTATTCACCCCTCCACTTT. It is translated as CAWSVNAYSPLHF. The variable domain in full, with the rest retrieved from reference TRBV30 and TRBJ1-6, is SQTIHQWPATLVQPVGSPLSLECTVEGTSNPNLYWYRQAAGRGLQLLFYSVGIGQISSEVPQNLSASRPQDRQFILSSKKLLLSDSGFYLCAWSVNAYSPLHFGNGTRLTVT.